This T cell receptor (beta chain) was sequenced during a study of blood T cell repertoires in COVID-19. The overall study: The United States, Italy and Spain provided the acute and convalescent COVID-19 samples. The cDNA or gDNA used as material had been derived from T cells, B-cell-depleted T cells, or PBMCs.

This clone was recorded a few times. Between the trimmed V and J ends, which lost 3 bases and 3 bases, there was a span of 12 bases. Germline CDR1 and CDR2: MDHEN and SYDVKM. CDR3 length equals 15 residues. Original data processing: Estimated nucleated cell counts came from reference gene primer amplification. Clones were sequenced by immunoSEQ multiplex PCR, and TCRdb holds only the in-frame ones, with some missing. The V and J calls and clone size are taken from that table; D and trimming were inferred from the DNA. The data contain about 140,000 clones, 65% to 90% of them singletons. The receptor comes from a human donor in a cohort sampled during active COVID-19. V gene TRBV28 combines with J gene TRBJ1-5; D not resolved. The sample was peripheral blood. In nucleotides, the CDR3 is TGTGCCAGCAGTTTTGACCACAGAACCAATCAGCCCCAGCATTTT. Translated, it gives CASSFDHRTNQPQHF.